Listed below are T cell receptor beta chains from one sample, sequenced in a study of cytomegalovirus exposure and HLA in healthy donors. The method was immunoSEQ multiplex PCR; TCRdb's version includes in-frame clones alone and lacks a portion of them. The sample yields 99,000 or so clones, approximately 11% seen once. The specimen was PBMCs. These receptors all stem from a man aged 35 to 55 in good health and CMV-seropositive. Each CDR3 is given with its conserved first and last residue. D genes are given only for firm matches. Some rows mark clone size as missing; the rest say once, few, many or name a class of expanded clone.

d_call j_call v_call clone_size cdr3_aa cdr3_nt
NA TRBJ1-4 TRBV5-1 few CASSYNAGATEKLFF TGCGCCAGCAGCTATAACGCAGGGGCGACTGAAAAACTGTTTTTT
TRBD1 TRBJ1-2 TRBV7-9 NA CASSPGTESFGYTF TGTGCCAGCAGCCCGGGGACAGAAAGTTTTGGCTACACCTTC
TRBD1 TRBJ1-1 TRBV30 few CAWTRDRGTEAFF TGTGCCTGGACCCGTGACAGGGGGACTGAAGCTTTCTTT
NA TRBJ1-5 TRBV19 NA CASSTSGGGSNQPQHF TGTGCCAGTAGTACTTCGGGAGGGGGTAGCAATCAGCCCCAGCATTTT
NA TRBJ2-7 TRBV6-5 few CASSYSGRETHEQYF TGTGCCAGCAGTTACTCGGGCAGGGAAACACACGAGCAGTACTTC
TRBD1 TRBJ2-5 TRBV5-1 few CASSSGQGRVETQYF TGCGCCAGCAGCTCCGGACAGGGGAGAGTGGAGACCCAGTACTTC
NA TRBJ2-1 TRBV4-1 NA CASSQVPGRNNEQFF TGCGCCAGCAGCCAAGTTCCAGGCAGAAATAATGAGCAGTTCTTC
TRBD1 TRBJ2-4 TRBV5-4 many CASSLDRVGAKNIQYF TGTGCCAGCAGCTTAGACAGGGTCGGAGCCAAAAACATTCAGTACTTC
TRBD2 TRBJ2-7 TRBV19 NA CASSSLAGGTSYEQYF TGTGCCAGTAGTTCATTAGCGGGAGGGACCTCCTACGAGCAGTACTTC
NA TRBJ1-3 TRBV30 few CAWSLSGNTIYF TGTGCCTGGAGTCTCTCTGGAAACACCATATATTTT
NA TRBJ2-1 TRBV9 NA CASSVDGTLNNEQFF TGTGCCAGCAGCGTAGACGGGACTCTAAACAATGAGCAGTTCTTC
NA TRBJ2-1 TRBV9 few CASSVLSTDRRAPNSYNEQFF TGTGCCAGCAGCGTACTCTCGACCGACAGGCGGGCGCCGAACTCCTACAATGAGCAGTTCTTC
NA TRBJ2-6 TRBV12-5 few CASGLGQSGANVLTF TGTGCTAGTGGTTTGGGCCAGTCAGGGGCCAACGTCCTGACTTTC
TRBD1 TRBJ1-1 TRBV6-1 NA CASSEEHRGRGEAFF TGTGCCAGCAGTGAAGAGCACAGGGGGCGAGGTGAAGCTTTCTTT
NA TRBJ2-7 TRBV27 NA CASSFPGGEQYF TGTGCCAGCAGTTTCCCCGGTGGCGAGCAGTACTTC
NA TRBJ2-5 TRBV21-1 few CASSCHRDRAGETQYF TGTGCCAGCAGCTGCCACCGGGACAGGGCCGGGGAGACCCAGTACTTC
NA TRBJ2-1 TRBV5-6 NA CASSLAVTSGNEQFF TGTGCCAGCAGCTTGGCCGTGACAAGCGGAAATGAGCAGTTCTTC
TRBD2 TRBJ2-7 TRBV6-6 NA CASSYSDGGDEQYF TGTGCCAGCAGTTACTCCGACGGGGGGGACGAGCAGTACTTC
NA TRBJ2-7 TRBV6-1 few CASITSLSEQYF TGTGCCAGCATCACTAGTCTCTCCGAGCAGTACTTC
NA TRBJ1-5 TRBV6-1 few CASSSYRIGQPQHF TGTGCCAGCAGTTCCTACAGGATCGGGCAGCCCCAGCATTTT
TRBD1 TRBJ1-1 TRBV11-3 few CASSRGQGNTEAFF TGTGCCAGCAGCAGGGGACAGGGGAACACTGAAGCTTTCTTT
TRBD1 TRBJ1-2 TRBV5-4 NA CASSSVDRANGYTF TGTGCCAGCAGCTCCGTAGACAGGGCGAACGGCTACACCTTC
NA TRBJ1-1 TRBV7-9 NA CASSFGTENTEAFF TGTGCCAGCAGCTTTGGTACAGAGAACACTGAAGCTTTCTTT
TRBD1 TRBJ1-4 TRBV2 few CASSRRDRGLEEKLFF TGTGCCAGCAGCCGCCGGGACAGGGGTTTAGAGGAAAAACTGTTTTTT
NA TRBJ1-5 TRBV5-8 few CASSLASGISNQPQHF TGTGCCAGCAGCTTGGCCTCAGGGATTAGCAATCAGCCCCAGCATTTT
NA TRBJ2-7 TRBV6-5 few CASSPGGEQYF TGTGCCAGCAGTCCGGGTGGTGAGCAGTACTTC
NA TRBJ1-2 TRBV7-6 few CASSLQAYYGYTF TGTGCCAGCAGCTTACAGGCTTACTATGGCTACACCTTC
NA TRBJ1-1 TRBV6-5 few CASTLDRLMNTEAFF TGTGCCAGCACCCTCGACAGACTCATGAACACTGAAGCTTTCTTT
TRBD2 TRBJ2-7 TRBV19 few CASSPKGGLASYEQYF TGTGCCAGTAGTCCCAAAGGGGGACTAGCTTCCTACGAGCAGTACTTC
TRBD1 TRBJ1-5 TRBV7-8 few CASSLQGGAGYGNQPQHF TGTGCCAGCAGCTTACAAGGGGGCGCCGGGTATGGCAATCAGCCCCAGCATTTT
NA TRBJ2-7 TRBV7-2 NA CASSLAGLSSYEQYF TGTGCCAGCAGCTTGGCGGGTCTGAGCTCCTACGAGCAGTACTTC
TRBD1 TRBJ1-1 TRBV5-1 few CASSLDREMTEAFF TGCGCCAGCAGCCTCGACAGGGAGATGACTGAAGCTTTCTTT
TRBD2 TRBJ2-3 TRBV11-3 few CASSSGLAAMGSTDTQYF TGTGCCAGCAGCTCGGGACTAGCGGCCATGGGGAGTACAGATACGCAGTATTTT
TRBD1 TRBJ2-3 TRBV6-1 NA CASSTGVGTDTQYF TGTGCCAGCAGTACAGGGGTAGGCACAGATACGCAGTATTTT
NA TRBJ1-2 TRBV4-1 few CASSQEAGRFYGYTF TGCGCCAGCAGCCAAGAAGCAGGAAGGTTTTATGGCTACACCTTC
NA TRBJ1-2 TRBV2 few CASSDWEFYGYTF TGTGCCAGCAGTGATTGGGAGTTCTATGGCTACACCTTC
NA TRBJ2-7 TRBV15 NA CATSRDSGRTYEQYF TGTGCCACCAGCAGAGATTCAGGCCGCACCTACGAGCAGTACTTC
TRBD1 TRBJ1-2 TRBV28 few CASSPGGLRYGYTF TGTGCCAGCAGTCCAGGGGGCCTCCGCTATGGCTACACCTTC
NA TRBJ2-7 TRBV30 NA CAWSVLAGSSSYEQYF TGTGCCTGGAGTGTACTGGCGGGGTCAAGCTCCTACGAGCAGTACTTC
NA TRBJ2-1 TRBV6-4 NA CASRVQGTSNEQFF TGTGCCAGCAGAGTACAGGGAACGAGTAATGAGCAGTTCTTC
TRBD1 TRBJ2-5 TRBV25-1 NA CASSPQGQETQYF TGTGCCAGCAGTCCACAGGGGCAAGAGACCCAGTACTTC
TRBD1 TRBJ1-2 TRBV4-1 NA CASSQPGQGIYGYTF TGCGCCAGCAGCCAACCGGGACAGGGGATCTATGGCTACACCTTC
NA TRBJ2-1 TRBV6-1 few CASSDPSRLGDDEQFF TGTGCCAGCAGTGACCCGTCGCGACTAGGAGATGACGAGCAGTTCTTC
NA TRBJ2-2 TRBV9 NA CASSVRTHTGELFF TGTGCCAGCAGCGTCAGGACACACACCGGGGAGCTGTTTTTT
NA TRBJ2-7 TRBV19 few CASSSRTDAYEQYF TGTGCCAGTAGTAGCCGGACAGATGCCTACGAGCAGTACTTC
TRBD1 TRBJ2-2 TRBV10-2 few CDSSESGQGGTGEMFF TGCGACAGCAGTGAGTCTGGGCAGGGAGGGACAGGGGAGATGTTTTTC
NA TRBJ1-2 TRBV6-1 few CASTRDTTNYGYTF TGTGCCAGCACTAGGGACACGACTAACTATGGCTACACCTTC
NA TRBJ2-3 TRBV2 NA CASTPGGKRTDTQYF TGTGCCAGCACCCCAGGCGGGAAGCGCACAGATACGCAGTATTTT
NA TRBJ1-3 TRBV9 few CASSVGPDSGNTIYF TGTGCCAGCAGCGTAGGCCCGGACAGTGGAAACACCATATATTTT
TRBD2 TRBJ2-1 TRBV10-2 NA CASSHLEGGTYNEQFF TGCGCCAGCAGCCATTTGGAGGGAGGGACCTACAATGAGCAGTTCTTC
NA TRBJ1-1 TRBV6-5 few CASSPLRRPATEAFF TGTGCCAGCAGCCCCTTACGGAGGCCAGCCACTGAAGCTTTCTTT
NA TRBJ2-2 TRBV4-3 few CASSQSGQTTGELFF TGCGCCAGCAGCCAAAGCGGGCAAACCACCGGGGAGCTGTTTTTT
NA TRBJ2-5 TRBV9 NA CASSVDADQETQYF TGTGCCAGCAGCGTAGATGCAGACCAAGAGACCCAGTACTTC
TRBD1 TRBJ1-4 TRBV6-5 few CASSSRRDSNEKLFF TGTGCCAGCAGTTCTCGCCGGGACAGCAATGAAAAACTGTTTTTT
NA TRBJ2-7 TRBV6-5 NA CASSYSIHGGYEQYF TGTGCCAGCAGTTACTCGATACATGGGGGGTACGAGCAGTACTTC
TRBD1 TRBJ2-5 TRBV10-3 NA CAIKPGQGAGVQETQYF TGTGCCATAAAACCGGGACAGGGGGCAGGAGTTCAAGAGACCCAGTACTTC
NA TRBJ1-2 TRBV7-3 NA CASSIVTGHGYTF TGTGCCAGCAGCATTGTAACAGGGCATGGCTACACCTTC
TRBD1 TRBJ1-2 TRBV18 few CASSLTGQDKYGYTF TGTGCCAGCTCGCTTACGGGACAGGACAAATATGGCTACACCTTC
TRBD2 TRBJ2-3 TRBV5-6 NA CASSSLASGTRSTDTQYF TGTGCCAGCAGCTCCTTAGCTAGCGGGACACGTAGCACAGATACGCAGTATTTT
NA TRBJ2-5 TRBV18 NA CASSPGYGSGETQYF TGTGCCAGCTCACCAGGGTATGGGTCCGGGGAGACCCAGTACTTC